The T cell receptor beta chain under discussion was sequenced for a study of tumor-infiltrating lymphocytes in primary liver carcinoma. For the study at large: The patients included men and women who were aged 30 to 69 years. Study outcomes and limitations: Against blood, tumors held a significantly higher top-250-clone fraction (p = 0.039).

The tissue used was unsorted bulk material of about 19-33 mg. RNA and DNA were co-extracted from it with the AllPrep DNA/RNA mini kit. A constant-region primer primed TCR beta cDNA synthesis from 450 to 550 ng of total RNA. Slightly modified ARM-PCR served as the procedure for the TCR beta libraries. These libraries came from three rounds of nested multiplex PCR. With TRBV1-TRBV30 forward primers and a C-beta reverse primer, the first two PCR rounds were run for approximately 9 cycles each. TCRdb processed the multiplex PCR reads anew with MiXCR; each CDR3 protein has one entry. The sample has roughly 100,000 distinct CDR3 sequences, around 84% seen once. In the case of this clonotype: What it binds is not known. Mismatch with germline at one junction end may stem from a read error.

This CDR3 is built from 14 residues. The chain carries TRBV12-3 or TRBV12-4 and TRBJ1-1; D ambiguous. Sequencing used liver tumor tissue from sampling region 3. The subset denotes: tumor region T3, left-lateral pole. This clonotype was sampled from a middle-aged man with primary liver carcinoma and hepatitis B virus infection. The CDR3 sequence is CTSSPRTANTEVFF. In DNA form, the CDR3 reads TGTACCAGCAGTCCACGGACTGCGAACACTGAAGTTTTCTTT.